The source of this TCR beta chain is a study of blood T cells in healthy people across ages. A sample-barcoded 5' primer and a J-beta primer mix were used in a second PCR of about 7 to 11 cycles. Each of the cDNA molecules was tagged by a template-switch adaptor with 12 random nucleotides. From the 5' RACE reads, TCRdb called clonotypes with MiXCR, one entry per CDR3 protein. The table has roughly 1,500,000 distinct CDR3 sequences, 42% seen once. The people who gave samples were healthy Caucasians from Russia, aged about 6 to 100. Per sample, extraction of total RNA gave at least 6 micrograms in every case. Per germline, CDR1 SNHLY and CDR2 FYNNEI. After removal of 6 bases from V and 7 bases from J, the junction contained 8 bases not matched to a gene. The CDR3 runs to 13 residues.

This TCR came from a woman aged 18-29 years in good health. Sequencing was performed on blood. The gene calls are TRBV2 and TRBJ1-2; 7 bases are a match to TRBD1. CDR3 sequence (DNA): TGTGCCAGCAGGGAAACAGGGGTTGGTGGCTACACCTTC. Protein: CASRETGVGGYTF.